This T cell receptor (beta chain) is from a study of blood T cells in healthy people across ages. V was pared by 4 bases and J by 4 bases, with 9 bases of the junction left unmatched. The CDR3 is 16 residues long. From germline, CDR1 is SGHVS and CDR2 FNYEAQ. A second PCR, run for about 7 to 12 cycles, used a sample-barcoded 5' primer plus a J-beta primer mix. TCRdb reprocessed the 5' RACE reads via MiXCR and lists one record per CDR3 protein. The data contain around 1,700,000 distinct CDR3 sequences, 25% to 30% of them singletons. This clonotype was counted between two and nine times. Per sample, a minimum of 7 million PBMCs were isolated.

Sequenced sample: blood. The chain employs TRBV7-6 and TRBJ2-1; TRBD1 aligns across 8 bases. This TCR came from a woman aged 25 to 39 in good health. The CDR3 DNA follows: TGTGCCAGCAGCTCCCAGGGGGCGTTTAGGTACAATGAGCAGTTCTTC. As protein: CASSSQGAFRYNEQFF.